This is a list of T cell receptor beta chains from one sample in a study of T-cell memory formation after mild COVID-19. From the 5' RACE reads, TCRdb called clonotypes with MiXCR, one entry per CDR3 protein. The data show approximately 28,000 distinct CDR3 sequences, around 10% seen once. Sequencing used PBMCs or a T cell subset sorted from them (not recorded which). Receptors originate from an adult woman who had mild COVID-19 (a few samples of this study predate the infection). Cell type and time point are not known. Each CDR3 is given with its conserved first and last residue. A D gene is named only where the DNA matches it firmly. A clone size is listed for some rows: how often the clone was seen (once, few, many), or a class if it is expanded.

D,J,V,size,DNA,CDR3
TRBD2,TRBJ2-3,TRBV20-1,many,TGCAGTGCTAATCGGGTTTTGAGCGGGGGGCTCTACACAGATACGCAGTATTTT,CSANRVLSGGLYTDTQYF
NA,TRBJ2-7,TRBV6-1,many,TGTGCCAGCAGTGAAGTGGCCGGGGATTTCAACGAGCAGTACTTC,CASSEVAGDFNEQYF
NA,TRBJ1-2,TRBV7-9,many,TGTGCCAGCAGCTCCGGGAGGAACTATGGCTACACCTTC,CASSSGRNYGYTF
TRBD2,TRBJ2-1,TRBV7-2,medium-sized,TGTGCCAGCAGCTCTAGCGGGAGTACTTACAATGAGCAGTTCTTC,CASSSSGSTYNEQFF
NA,TRBJ1-6,TRBV5-1,medium-sized,TGCGCCAGCAGCTTGGCGGCAGGGAATACTTCACCCCTCCACTTT,CASSLAAGNTSPLHF
NA,TRBJ2-7,TRBV7-8,NA,TGTGCCAGCAGCTTACCAGGCCCCTACGAGCAGTACTTC,CASSLPGPYEQYF
TRBD1,TRBJ2-5,TRBV7-8,many,TGTGCCAGCAGCACCTGGACAGGAGGTGTGGAGACCCAGTACTTC,CASSTWTGGVETQYF
NA,TRBJ2-7,TRBV3-1,NA,TGTGCCAGCAGCCTGGGAGGAGGGCGCCGGGTCTACGAGCAGTACTTC,CASSLGGGRRVYEQYF
NA,TRBJ1-1,TRBV7-2,many,TGTGCCAGCAGCTTAAGTGGTCAGAGGAACACTGAAGCTTTCTTT,CASSLSGQRNTEAFF
NA,TRBJ2-1,TRBV5-5,few,TGTGCCAGCAGCTTGGCCGCAGTTTATTCCTACAATGAGCAGTTCTTC,CASSLAAVYSYNEQFF
NA,TRBJ1-5,TRBV7-2,many,TGTGCCAGCAGCTTAGAGGGCAGGTGGGAACCCCAGCATTTT,CASSLEGRWEPQHF
TRBD2,TRBJ2-1,TRBV2,few,TGTGCCAGCAGTCCACCGGGACTAGGCAATGAGCAGTTCTTC,CASSPPGLGNEQFF
NA,TRBJ2-5,TRBV5-1,medium-sized,TGCGCCAGCAGTTTACGGAGTACCGGAGGGGAGACCCAGTACTTC,CASSLRSTGGETQYF
NA,TRBJ2-6,TRBV7-9,NA,TGTGCCAGCAGAACTCCCGGGTCTTCCGGGCCTGGGGCCAACGTCCTGACTTTC,CASRTPGSSGPGANVLTF
TRBD1,TRBJ1-2,TRBV4-1,many,TGCGCCAGCAGCCAAGTTCGGACAGGGGCAAGCTATGGCTACACCTTC,CASSQVRTGASYGYTF
NA,TRBJ1-6,TRBV11-2,many,TGTGCCAGCAGCTTAGGTCGCTCTGTACGACGCGGGAGTTCACCCCTCCACTTT,CASSLGRSVRRGSSPLHF
NA,TRBJ2-1,TRBV4-3,many,TGCGCCAGCAGCCAGTCCGGGATGGAGGGAAATGAGCAGTTCTTC,CASSQSGMEGNEQFF
NA,TRBJ2-2,TRBV12-3/TRBV12-4,many,TGTGCCAGCAGTGCGGGGGGGACAGGGCTCGGGGAGCTGTTTTTT,CASSAGGTGLGELFF
NA,TRBJ1-6,TRBV25-1,medium-sized,TGTGCCAGCAGTGTCAGCACTAATTCACCCCTCCACTTT,CASSVSTNSPLHF
TRBD2,TRBJ2-3,TRBV24-1,many,TGTGCCACCAGTGGGGGGACGGGACTAGCGGGGGGGCGTGGATGGACAGATACGCAGTATTTT,CATSGGTGLAGGRGWTDTQYF
NA,TRBJ2-3,TRBV7-2,many,TGTGCCAGCAGAGGAGCCGATACGCAGTATTTT,CASRGADTQYF
NA,TRBJ2-7,TRBV12-3/TRBV12-4,many,TGTGCCAGCAGCCCGGCCCGTCGGGAGCAGTACTTC,CASSPARREQYF
NA,TRBJ1-6,TRBV5-1,many,TGCGCCAGCAGCCGCGGGAACACCAATTCACCCCTCCACTTT,CASSRGNTNSPLHF
NA,TRBJ1-6,TRBV7-2,NA,TGTGCCAGCAGCTTCCCGGACAGAGATAATTCACCCCTCCACTTT,CASSFPDRDNSPLHF
NA,TRBJ2-5,TRBV6-5,many,TGTGCCAGCAGTTCGCTGCAGGGTACAATAATATGGACCCAGTACTTC,CASSSLQGTIIWTQYF
TRBD2,TRBJ2-3,TRBV5-6,many,TGTGCCAGCAGCTCGACTAGCGGGAACGCAGATACGCAGTATTTT,CASSSTSGNADTQYF
NA,TRBJ2-4,TRBV5-1,many,TGCGCCAGCAGTTCACCCTCAGGCATTCAGTACTTC,CASSSPSGIQYF
NA,TRBJ2-1,TRBV5-5,many,TGTGCCAGCAGCTTGGCCACTAGCAGTAATGAGCAGTTCTTC,CASSLATSSNEQFF
TRBD1,TRBJ2-2,TRBV7-2,NA,TGTGCCAGCAGCTGGACAGGGATCGACGGGGAGCTGTTTTTT,CASSWTGIDGELFF
NA,TRBJ1-1,TRBV20-1,many,TGCAGTGCTAGGGGAGTGCGGGATACTGAAGCTTTCTTT,CSARGVRDTEAFF
NA,TRBJ2-3,TRBV7-2,NA,TGTGCCAGCAGCTTAGAACTTAAAGAAACGCAGTATTTT,CASSLELKETQYF
NA,TRBJ2-7,TRBV6-5,many,TGTGCCAGCAGTTACTCCCCTACCAACTACGAGCAGTACTTC,CASSYSPTNYEQYF
NA,TRBJ2-3,TRBV24-1,few,TGTGCCACCAGTGATTTAGTCGGGGGCGACGCACTGAATACGCAGTATTTT,CATSDLVGGDALNTQYF
NA,TRBJ1-2,TRBV6-1,many,TGTGCCAGCAGGCAGGATTACTCCTATGGCTACACCTTC,CASRQDYSYGYTF
TRBD2,TRBJ2-1,TRBV12-3/TRBV12-4,many,TGTGCCAGCACCCTTAGCGGGAGTAAGAATGAGCAGTTCTTC,CASTLSGSKNEQFF
NA,TRBJ1-4,TRBV11-3,many,TGTGCCAGCAGCAGATCCCCGGGGAATAATGAAAAACTGTTTTTT,CASSRSPGNNEKLFF
NA,TRBJ1-2,TRBV5-6,many,TGTGCCAGCAGCTTGCGGGCACCGCAGGGCTACACCTTC,CASSLRAPQGYTF
NA,TRBJ2-1,TRBV7-2,medium-sized,TGTGCCAGCAGCGTTCCCCCGAACTCCTACAATGAGCAGTTCTTC,CASSVPPNSYNEQFF
TRBD2,TRBJ2-7,TRBV7-9,many,TGTGCCAGCAGCAAGTGGGCTAGCGGATCCTACGAGCAGTACTTC,CASSKWASGSYEQYF
TRBD1,TRBJ1-2,TRBV7-3,many,TGTGCCAGCAGCTTAACGAAGGGACAGAGAAACTATGGCTACACCTTC,CASSLTKGQRNYGYTF
TRBD1,TRBJ1-3,TRBV7-9,many,TGTGCCAGCAGCTCAACGGACGGGACAGCCTCTGGAAACACCATATATTTT,CASSSTDGTASGNTIYF
NA,TRBJ2-1,TRBV18,many,TGTGCCAGCTCACCTAACGGGGCGGATGAGCAGTTCTTC,CASSPNGADEQFF
TRBD1,TRBJ2-7,TRBV24-1,NA,TGTGCCACAGGGGACAGGGGCTACGAGCAGTACTTC,CATGDRGYEQYF
TRBD1,TRBJ2-7,TRBV7-8,few,TGTGCCAGCAGCTTAGGGTACGGGACAGGGGATCAGTACTTC,CASSLGYGTGDQYF
TRBD2,TRBJ2-5,TRBV6-6,many,TGTGCCAGCAACCCCGGGACTAGCGGGGTAGAGACCCAGTACTTC,CASNPGTSGVETQYF
NA,TRBJ2-2,TRBV10-3,many,TGTGCCATCAGTGAGAACACCGGGGAGCTGTTTTTT,CAISENTGELFF
TRBD1,TRBJ2-2,TRBV5-4,many,TGTGCCAGCAGCTTGTGGACAGGGGGGACCGGGGAGCTGTTTTTT,CASSLWTGGTGELFF
TRBD2,TRBJ2-6,TRBV11-3,many,TGTGCCAGCAGCTTTTCGGGGGGTTATTCGGAAACCAACGTCCTGACTTTC,CASSFSGGYSETNVLTF
NA,TRBJ2-2,TRBV9,many,TGTGCCAGCAGCCCTAGGGTAGTTGGGGGCAGCGGGGAGCTGTTTTTT,CASSPRVVGGSGELFF
NA,TRBJ2-3,TRBV12-3/TRBV12-4,many,TGTGCCAGCAGTTTGATAGATACGCAGTATTTT,CASSLIDTQYF
NA,TRBJ1-4,TRBV5-5,many,TGTGCCAGCAGCTTGGAAGATAATGAAAAACTGTTTTTT,CASSLEDNEKLFF
NA,TRBJ2-1,TRBV5-8,many,TGTGCCAGCAGCTTGTTTAGAGCGGGCCCTTACAATGAGCAGTTCTTC,CASSLFRAGPYNEQFF
TRBD1,TRBJ2-3,TRBV9,many,TGTGCCAGCAGCGTACAGACAGGGTGGACAGATACGCAGTATTTT,CASSVQTGWTDTQYF
TRBD1,TRBJ2-5,TRBV5-1,many,TGCGCCAGCAGCTATGGGACAGGGGCTAGGGAGACCCAGTACTTC,CASSYGTGARETQYF
NA,TRBJ2-7,TRBV15,many,TGTGCCACCAGCAGAGGCGGGGTAGGCTCCTACGAGCAGTACTTC,CATSRGGVGSYEQYF
NA,TRBJ2-1,TRBV21-1,many,TGTGCCAGCAGCCAAGGACAATTCGGCTCCTACAATGAGCAGTTCTTC,CASSQGQFGSYNEQFF
NA,TRBJ2-3,TRBV4-2,many,TGTGCCAGCAGCCAAACCGACTACACAGATACGCAGTATTTT,CASSQTDYTDTQYF
NA,TRBJ2-5,TRBV20-1,NA,TGCAGTGCTAGCCGGGTGGAAGGACAAGAGACCCAGTACTTC,CSASRVEGQETQYF
NA,TRBJ2-3,TRBV4-2,many,TGTGCCAGCAGCCAAGCAGGGTATAGCACAGATACGCAGTATTTT,CASSQAGYSTDTQYF